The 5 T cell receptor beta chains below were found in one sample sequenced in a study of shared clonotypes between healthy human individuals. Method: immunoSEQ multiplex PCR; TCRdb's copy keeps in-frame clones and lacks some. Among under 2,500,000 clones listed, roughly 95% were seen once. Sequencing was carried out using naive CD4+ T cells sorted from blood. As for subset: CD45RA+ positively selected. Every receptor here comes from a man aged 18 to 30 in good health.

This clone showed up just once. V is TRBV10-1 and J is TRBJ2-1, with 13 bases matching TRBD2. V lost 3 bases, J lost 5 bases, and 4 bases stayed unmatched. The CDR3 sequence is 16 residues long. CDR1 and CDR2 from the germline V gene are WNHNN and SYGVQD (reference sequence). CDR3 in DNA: TGCGCCAGCAGTGACCCCGGGACTAGCGGGAACAATGAGCAGTTCTTC. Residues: CASSDPGTSGNNEQFF.

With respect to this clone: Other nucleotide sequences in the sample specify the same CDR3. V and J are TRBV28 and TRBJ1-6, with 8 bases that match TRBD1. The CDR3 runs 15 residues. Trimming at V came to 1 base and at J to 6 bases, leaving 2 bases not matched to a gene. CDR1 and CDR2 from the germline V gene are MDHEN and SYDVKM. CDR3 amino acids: CASSLSDRVNSPLHF. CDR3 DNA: TGTGCCAGCAGTTTATCGGACAGGGTTAATTCACCCCTCCACTTT.

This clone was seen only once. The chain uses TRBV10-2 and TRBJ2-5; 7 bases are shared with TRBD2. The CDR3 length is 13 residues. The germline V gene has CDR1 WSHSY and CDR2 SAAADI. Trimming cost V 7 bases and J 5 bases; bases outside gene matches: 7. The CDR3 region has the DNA TGCGCCAGCACCGCCCTCGGGGGGGAGACCCAGTACTTC. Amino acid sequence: CASTALGGETQYF.

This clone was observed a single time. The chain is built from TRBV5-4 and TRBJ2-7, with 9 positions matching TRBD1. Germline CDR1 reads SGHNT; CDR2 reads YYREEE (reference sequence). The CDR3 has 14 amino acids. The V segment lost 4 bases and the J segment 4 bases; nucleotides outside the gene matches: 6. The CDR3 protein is CASSLRDRVYEQYF. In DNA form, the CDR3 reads TGTGCCAGCAGCCTCCGGGACAGGGTGTACGAGCAGTACTTC.

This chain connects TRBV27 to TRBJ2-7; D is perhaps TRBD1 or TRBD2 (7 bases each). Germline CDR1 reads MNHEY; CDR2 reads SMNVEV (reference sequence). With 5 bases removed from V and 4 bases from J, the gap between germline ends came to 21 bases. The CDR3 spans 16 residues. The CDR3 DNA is TGTGCCAGCAGTCTCCAGACAGGGAGGGTAAGGTACGAGCAGTACTTC. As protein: CASSLQTGRVRYEQYF.